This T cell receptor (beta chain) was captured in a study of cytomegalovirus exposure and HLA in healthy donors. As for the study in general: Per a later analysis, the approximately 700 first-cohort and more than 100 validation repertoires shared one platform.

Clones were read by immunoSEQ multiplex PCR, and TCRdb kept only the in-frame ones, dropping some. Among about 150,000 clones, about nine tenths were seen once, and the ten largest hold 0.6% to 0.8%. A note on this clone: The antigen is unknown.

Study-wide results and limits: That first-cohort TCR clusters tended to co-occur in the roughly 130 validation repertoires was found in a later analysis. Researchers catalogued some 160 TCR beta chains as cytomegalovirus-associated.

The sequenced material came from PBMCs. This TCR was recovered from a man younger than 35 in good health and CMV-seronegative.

Written as DNA, the CDR3 is TGTGCCAGCAGTCCTAAGGGACAGGAATATCCCTACGAGCAGTACTTC. It specifies CASSPKGQEYPYEQYF. The chain uses TRBV9 and TRBJ2-7; the match to TRBD1 covers 8 bases. The CDR3 has 16 amino acids. Trimming took 5 bases from V and 2 from J; bases not matched to a gene: 12. The germline gives CDR1 SGDLS, CDR2 YYNGEE. The full variable domain, in which reference TRBV9 and TRBJ2-7 provide the parts outside the CDR3, is DSGVTQTPKHLITATGQRVTLRCSPRSGDLSVYWYQQSLDQGLQFLIQYYNGEERAKGNILERFSAQQFPDLHSELNLSSLELGDSALYFCASSPKGQEYPYEQYFGPGTRLTVT.